The 2 T cell receptor beta chains presented below share a single source sample, sequenced in a study of tumor-infiltrating lymphocytes in primary liver carcinoma. Unsorted bulk tissue of about 20-32 mg yielded co-extracted RNA and DNA. The input was around 530 ng total RNA; TCR beta cDNA was made from it with a constant-region primer. Each TCR beta library was derived from three nested multiplex PCR rounds that employed slightly modified ARM-PCR. With TRBV1-TRBV30 forward primers and a C-beta reverse primer, the first two PCR rounds were run for 9 to 10 cycles each. TCRdb re-called the multiplex PCR reads with MiXCR, one entry per CDR3 protein. The sample lists some 180,000 distinct CDR3 sequences, roughly 80% occurring once. The sequenced material came from tumor tissue from primary liver carcinoma. These receptors were taken from a man aged 35-49 years with primary liver carcinoma and hepatitis B virus infection.

As for this clonotype: An end of the junction does not agree with germline; a read error may underlie this. The CDR3 sequence: CTSTQDPGSGSNTQYF. The CDR3 nucleotides are TGCACCAGCACCCAAGATCCGGGTAGCGGGAGCAATACGCAGTATTTT. This sequence joins TRBV4-1 and TRBJ2-3, with TRBD2 identical over 9 bases. The CDR3 contains 16 residues. Germline assignment: CDR1 MGHRA and CDR2 YSYEKL.

A word on this clonotype: A read error may produce the germline difference seen at one junction end. The chain carries TRBV29-1 and TRBJ2-7, with D tentatively TRBD2 (5 bases). CDR1 is SQVTM and CDR2 is ANQGSEA in the germline V gene. The CDR3 extends over 10 amino acids. The CDR3 sequence: CSVGRDEQYF. The CDR3 nucleotides are TGCAGTGTTGGGAGAGACGAGCAGTACTTC.